This T cell receptor beta chain was obtained from a study of OX40 agonist ivuxolimab in advanced cancers. Germline trimming cut 4 bases from V and 0 bases from J; bases unmatched to any gene: 6. Germline CDR1 reads LNHDA; CDR2 reads SQIVND (reference sequence). The CDR3 sequence is 16 residues long. Method: immunoSEQ multiplex PCR; TCRdb's copy keeps in-frame clones and lacks some. The sample has 20,000 to 25,000 clones; 70% to 90% are singletons. General observations from the study: Determination of antigen specificity was not performed for the expanded peripheral T cells. Patients with a partial response at 0.1-3.0 mg/kg had among the lowest clonal expansion.

This clone is classed as medium-sized. Its antigen is not identified. This chain connects TRBV19 to TRBJ1-5; 7 bases fit TRBD1. This TCR derives from an adult with an advanced solid tumor such as melanoma, head and neck, liver or kidney cancer. This sample comprised CD4+ or CD8+ T cells sorted from blood, obtained in a trial of the OX40 agonist ivuxolimab. The chain's CDR3 is CASSTMGQYSNQPQHF. Here the CDR3 DNA reads TGTGCCAGTAGTACAATGGGACAGTATAGCAATCAGCCCCAGCATTTT.